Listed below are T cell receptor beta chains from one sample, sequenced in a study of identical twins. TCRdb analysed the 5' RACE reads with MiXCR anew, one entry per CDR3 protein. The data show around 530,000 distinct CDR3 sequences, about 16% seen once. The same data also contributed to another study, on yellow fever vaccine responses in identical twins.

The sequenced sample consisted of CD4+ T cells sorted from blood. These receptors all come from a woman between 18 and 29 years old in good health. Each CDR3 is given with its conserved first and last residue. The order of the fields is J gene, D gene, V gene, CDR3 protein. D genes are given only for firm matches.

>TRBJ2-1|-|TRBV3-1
CASSPSGTPRREQFF
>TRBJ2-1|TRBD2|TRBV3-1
CASSQPTSAGEQFF
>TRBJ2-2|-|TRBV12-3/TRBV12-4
CASSPRDGELFF
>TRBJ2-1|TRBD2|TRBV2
CASSLTGTSQNEQFF
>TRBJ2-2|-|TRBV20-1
CSVRGAPGELFF
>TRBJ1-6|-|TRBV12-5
CASGTGNSPLHF
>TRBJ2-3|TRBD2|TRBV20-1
CSAYKGETSGPTDTQYF
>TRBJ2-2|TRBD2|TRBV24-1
CATSDFPFSGGNTGELFF
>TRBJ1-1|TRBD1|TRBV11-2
CASSARGGGTEAFF
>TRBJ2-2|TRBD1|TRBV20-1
CSARRPGQGIWELFF
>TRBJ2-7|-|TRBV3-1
CASSPQRGQGYEQYF
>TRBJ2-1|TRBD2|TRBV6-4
CASSASGGHNEQFF
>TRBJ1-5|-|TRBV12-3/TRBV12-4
CASRTTGGANQPQHF
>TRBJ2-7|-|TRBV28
CASSPDGRYEQYF
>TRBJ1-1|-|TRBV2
CASSGWQGNTEAFF
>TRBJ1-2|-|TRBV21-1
CASSKAIGDLDYGYTF
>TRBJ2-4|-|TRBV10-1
CASSDRQGEGDQYF
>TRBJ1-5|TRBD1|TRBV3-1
CASSQATGGKQPQHF
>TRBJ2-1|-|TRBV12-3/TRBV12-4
CASSPTGEQFF
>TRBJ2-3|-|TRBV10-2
CASSPREPAADTQYF
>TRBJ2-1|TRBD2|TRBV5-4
CASSLKVSGSIDEQFF
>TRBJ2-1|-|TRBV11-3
CASSLVVSNEQFF
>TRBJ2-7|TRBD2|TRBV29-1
CSVTPRTSIYEQYF
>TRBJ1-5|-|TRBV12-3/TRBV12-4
CASSLEDKGQPQHF
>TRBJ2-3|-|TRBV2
CASSSAVVTDTQYF
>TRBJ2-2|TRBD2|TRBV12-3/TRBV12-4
CASSWGGGNTGELFF
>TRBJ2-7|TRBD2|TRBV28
CASSTPSGRREQYF
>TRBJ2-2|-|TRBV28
CASSLFSVGTGELFF
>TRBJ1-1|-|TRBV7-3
CASSLNANTEAFF
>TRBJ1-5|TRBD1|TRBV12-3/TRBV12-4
CASSPGQRNQPQHF
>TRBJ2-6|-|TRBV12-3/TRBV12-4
CASSTRGTGANVLTF
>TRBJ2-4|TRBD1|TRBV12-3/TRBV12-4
CASSLGTGVKNIQYF
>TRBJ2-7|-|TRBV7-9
CASSLQESSYEQYF